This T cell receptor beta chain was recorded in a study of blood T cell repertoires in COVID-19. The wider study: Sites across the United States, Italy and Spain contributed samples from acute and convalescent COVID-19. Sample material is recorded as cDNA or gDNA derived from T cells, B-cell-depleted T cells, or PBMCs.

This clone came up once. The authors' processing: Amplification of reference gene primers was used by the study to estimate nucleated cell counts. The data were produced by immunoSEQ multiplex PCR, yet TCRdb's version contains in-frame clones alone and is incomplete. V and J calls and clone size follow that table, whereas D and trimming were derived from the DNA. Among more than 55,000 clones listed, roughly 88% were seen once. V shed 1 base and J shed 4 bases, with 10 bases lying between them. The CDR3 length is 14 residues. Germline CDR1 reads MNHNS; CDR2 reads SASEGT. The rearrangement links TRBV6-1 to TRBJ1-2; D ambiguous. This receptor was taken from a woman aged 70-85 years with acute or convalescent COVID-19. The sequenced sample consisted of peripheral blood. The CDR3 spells CASSEVAGSYGYTF. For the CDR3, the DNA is TGTGCCAGCAGTGAAGTGGCTGGCAGCTATGGCTACACCTTC.